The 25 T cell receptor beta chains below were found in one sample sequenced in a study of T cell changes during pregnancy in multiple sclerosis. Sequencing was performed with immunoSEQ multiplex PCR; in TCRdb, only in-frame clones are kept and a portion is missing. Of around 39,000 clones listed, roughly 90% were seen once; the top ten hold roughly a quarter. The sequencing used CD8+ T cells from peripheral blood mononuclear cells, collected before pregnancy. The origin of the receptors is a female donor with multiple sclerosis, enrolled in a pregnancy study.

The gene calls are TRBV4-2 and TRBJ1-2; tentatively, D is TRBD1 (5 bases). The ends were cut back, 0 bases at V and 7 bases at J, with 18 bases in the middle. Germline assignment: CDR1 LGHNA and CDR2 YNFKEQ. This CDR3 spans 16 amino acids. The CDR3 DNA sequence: TGTGCCAGCAGCCAAGATCTCTTGTCCAGGGAGGGTGGCTACACCTTC. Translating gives CASSQDLLSREGGYTF.

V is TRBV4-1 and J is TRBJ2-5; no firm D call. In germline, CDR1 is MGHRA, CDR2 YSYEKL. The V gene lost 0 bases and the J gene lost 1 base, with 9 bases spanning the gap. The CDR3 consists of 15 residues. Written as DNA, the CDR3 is TGCGCCAGCAGCCAAGAAGCACTACTCCAAGAGACCCAGTACTTC. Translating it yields CASSQEALLQETQYF.

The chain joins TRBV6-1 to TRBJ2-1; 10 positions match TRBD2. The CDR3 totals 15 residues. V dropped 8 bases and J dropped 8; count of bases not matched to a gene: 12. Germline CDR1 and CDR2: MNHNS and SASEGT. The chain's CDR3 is CASRGLAVAVDEQFF. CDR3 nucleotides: TGTGCCAGCCGAGGACTAGCGGTTGCTGTGGATGAGCAGTTCTTC.

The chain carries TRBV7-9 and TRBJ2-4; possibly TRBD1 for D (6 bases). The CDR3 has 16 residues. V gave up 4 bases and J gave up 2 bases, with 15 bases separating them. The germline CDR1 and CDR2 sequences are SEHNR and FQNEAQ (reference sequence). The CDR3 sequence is CASSYGQTITKNIQYF. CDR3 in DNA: TGTGCCAGCAGCTACGGACAGACCATTACCAAAAACATTCAGTACTTC.

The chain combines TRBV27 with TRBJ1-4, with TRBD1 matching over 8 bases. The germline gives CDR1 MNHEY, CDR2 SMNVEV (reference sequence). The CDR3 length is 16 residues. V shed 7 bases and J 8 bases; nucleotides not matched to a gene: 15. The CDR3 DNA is TGTGCCAGCACCTCTCGGTCAGGGGGCAGGACCGAAAAACTGTTTTTT. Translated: CASTSRSGGRTEKLFF.

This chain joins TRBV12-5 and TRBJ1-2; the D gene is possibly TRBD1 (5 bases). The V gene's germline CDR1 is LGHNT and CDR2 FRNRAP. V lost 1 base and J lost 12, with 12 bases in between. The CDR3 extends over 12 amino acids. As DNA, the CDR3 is TGTGCTAGTGGTTTGGGGACATTGAACCACACCTTC. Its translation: CASGLGTLNHTF.

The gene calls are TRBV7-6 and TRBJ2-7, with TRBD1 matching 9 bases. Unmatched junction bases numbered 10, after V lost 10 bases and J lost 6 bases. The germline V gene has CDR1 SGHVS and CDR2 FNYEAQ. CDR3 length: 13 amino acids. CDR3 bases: TGTGCCACCACGGGACAGGGTGACCGCGAGCAGTACTTC. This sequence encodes CATTGQGDREQYF.

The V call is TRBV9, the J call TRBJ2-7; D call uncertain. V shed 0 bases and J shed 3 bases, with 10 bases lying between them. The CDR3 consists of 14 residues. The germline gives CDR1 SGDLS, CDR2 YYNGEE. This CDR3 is CASSVVDGDYEQYF. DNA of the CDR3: TGTGCCAGCAGCGTAGTAGACGGAGACTACGAGCAGTACTTC. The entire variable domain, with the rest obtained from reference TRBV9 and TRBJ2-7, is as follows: DSGVTQTPKHLITATGQRVTLRCSPRSGDLSVYWYQQSLDQGLQFLIQYYNGEERAKGNILERFSAQQFPDLHSELNLSSLELGDSALYFCASSVVDGDYEQYFGPGTRLTVT.

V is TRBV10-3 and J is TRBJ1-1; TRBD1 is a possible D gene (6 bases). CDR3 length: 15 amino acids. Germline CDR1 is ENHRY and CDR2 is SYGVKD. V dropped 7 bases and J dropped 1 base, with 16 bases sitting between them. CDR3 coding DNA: TGTGCCATCACCGTTAACAGGGTCCCGAACACTGAAGCTTTCTTT. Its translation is CAITVNRVPNTEAFF.

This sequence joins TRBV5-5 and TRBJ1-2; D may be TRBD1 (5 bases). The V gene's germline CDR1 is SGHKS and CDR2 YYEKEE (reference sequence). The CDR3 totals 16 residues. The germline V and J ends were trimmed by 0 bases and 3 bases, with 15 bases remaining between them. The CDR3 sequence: CASSLERLAGHYGYTF. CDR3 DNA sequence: TGTGCCAGCAGCTTGGAAAGGCTGGCGGGGCACTATGGCTACACCTTC.

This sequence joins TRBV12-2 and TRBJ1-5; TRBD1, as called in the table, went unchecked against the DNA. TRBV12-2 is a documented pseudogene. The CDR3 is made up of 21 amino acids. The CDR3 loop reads CASRFFQPGQGSSPRNQPQHF. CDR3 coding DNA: TGTGCAAGTCGCTTTTTTCAACCGGGACAGGGGTCCTCCCCTCGCAATCAGCCCCAGCATTTT.

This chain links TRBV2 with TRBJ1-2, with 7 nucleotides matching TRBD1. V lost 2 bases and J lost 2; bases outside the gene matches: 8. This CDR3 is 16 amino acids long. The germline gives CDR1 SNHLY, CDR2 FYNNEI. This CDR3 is CASSETRQGRNYGYTF. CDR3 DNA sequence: TGTGCCAGCAGTGAAACGAGACAGGGAAGGAACTATGGCTACACCTTC.

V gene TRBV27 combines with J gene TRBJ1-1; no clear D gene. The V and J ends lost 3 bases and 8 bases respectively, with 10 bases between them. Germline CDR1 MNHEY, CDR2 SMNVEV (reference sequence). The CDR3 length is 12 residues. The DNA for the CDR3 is TGTGCCAGCAGTTTTGGAGGGAGGGAAGCTTTCTTT. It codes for CASSFGGREAFF.

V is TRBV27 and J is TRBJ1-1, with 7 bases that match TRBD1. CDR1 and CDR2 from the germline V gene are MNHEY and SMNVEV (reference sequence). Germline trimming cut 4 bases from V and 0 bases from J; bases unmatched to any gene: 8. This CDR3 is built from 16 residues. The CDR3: CASSSTPDRLNTEAFF. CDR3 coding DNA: TGTGCCAGCAGTTCAACTCCGGACAGGTTGAACACTGAAGCTTTCTTT.

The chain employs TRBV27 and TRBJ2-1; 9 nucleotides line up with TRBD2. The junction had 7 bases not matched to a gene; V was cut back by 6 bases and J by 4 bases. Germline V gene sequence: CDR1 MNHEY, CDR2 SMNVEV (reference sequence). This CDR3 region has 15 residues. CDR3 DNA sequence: TGTGCCAGCAGAACGGGACTAGCAGGATACAATGAGCAGTTCTTC. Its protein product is CASRTGLAGYNEQFF.

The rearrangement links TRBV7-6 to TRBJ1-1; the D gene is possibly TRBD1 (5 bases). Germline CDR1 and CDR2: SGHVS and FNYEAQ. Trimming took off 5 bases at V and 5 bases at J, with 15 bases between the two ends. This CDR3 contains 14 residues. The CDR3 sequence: CASSPGGGGTEAFF. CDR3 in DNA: TGTGCCAGCAGCCCGGGGGGGGGAGGAACTGAAGCTTTCTTT.

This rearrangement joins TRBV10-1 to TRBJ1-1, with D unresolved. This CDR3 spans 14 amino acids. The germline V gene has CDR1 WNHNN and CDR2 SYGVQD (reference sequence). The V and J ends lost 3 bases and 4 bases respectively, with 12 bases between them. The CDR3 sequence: CASSDSLTTTEAFF. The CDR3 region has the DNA TGCGCCAGCAGTGACTCTCTGACAACCACTGAAGCTTTCTTT.

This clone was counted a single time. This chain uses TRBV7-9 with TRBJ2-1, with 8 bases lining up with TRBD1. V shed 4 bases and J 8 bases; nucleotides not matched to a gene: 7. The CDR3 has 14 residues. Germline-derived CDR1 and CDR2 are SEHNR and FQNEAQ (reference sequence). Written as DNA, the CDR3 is TGTGCCAGCAGCTCACCTTACAGGGGGGATGAGCAGTTCTTC. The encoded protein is CASSSPYRGDEQFF.

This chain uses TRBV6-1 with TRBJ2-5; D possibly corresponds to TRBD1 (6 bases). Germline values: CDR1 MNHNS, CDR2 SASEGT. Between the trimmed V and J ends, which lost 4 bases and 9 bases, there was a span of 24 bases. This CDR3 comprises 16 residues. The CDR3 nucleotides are TGTGCCAGCAGTGGCCTGATCGGAAGGGGTGAGGGGGCCCAGTACTTC. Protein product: CASSGLIGRGEGAQYF.

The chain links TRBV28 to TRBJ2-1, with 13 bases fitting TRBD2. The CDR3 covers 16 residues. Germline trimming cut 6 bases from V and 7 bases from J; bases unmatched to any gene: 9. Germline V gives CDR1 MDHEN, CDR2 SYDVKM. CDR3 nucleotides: TGTGCCAGCAGAGGACTAGCGGGAGAAGATGAGAATGAGCAGTTCTTC. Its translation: CASRGLAGEDENEQFF. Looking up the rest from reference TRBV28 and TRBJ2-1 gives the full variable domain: DVKVTQSSRYLVKRTGEKVFLECVQDMDHENMFWYRQDPGLGLRLIYFSYDVKMKEKGDIPEGYSVSREKKERFSLILESASTNQTSMYLCASRGLAGEDENEQFFGPGTRLTVL.

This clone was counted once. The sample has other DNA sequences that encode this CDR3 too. The CDR3 bases are TGTGCCAGCAGCCCAGGTTACGAGCAGTACTTC. Residues: CASSPGYEQYF. The chain carries TRBV5-5 and TRBJ2-7, with D unresolved. This CDR3 has 11 amino acids. The germline CDR1 and CDR2 sequences are SGHKS and YYEKEE (reference sequence). Between the trimmed V and J ends, which lost 4 bases and 4 bases, there was a span of 6 bases. Drawing the rest from reference TRBV5-5 and TRBJ2-7, the complete variable domain is DAGVTQSPTHLIKTRGQQVTLRCSPISGHKSVSWYQQVLGQGPQFIFQYYEKEERGRGNFPDRFSARQFPNYSSELNVNALLLGDSALYLCASSPGYEQYFGPGTRLTVT.

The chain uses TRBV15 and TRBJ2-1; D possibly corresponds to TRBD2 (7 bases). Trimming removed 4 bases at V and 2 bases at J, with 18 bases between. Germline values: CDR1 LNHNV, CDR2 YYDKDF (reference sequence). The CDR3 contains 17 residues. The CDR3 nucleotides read TGTGCCACCAGCATTAGTGCGGTGGGGGGGCCCTACAATGAGCAGTTCTTC. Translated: CATSISAVGGPYNEQFF.

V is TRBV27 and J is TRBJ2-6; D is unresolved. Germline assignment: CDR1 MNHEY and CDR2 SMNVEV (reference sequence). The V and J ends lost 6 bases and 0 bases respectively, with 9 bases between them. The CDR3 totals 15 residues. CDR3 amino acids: CASSPYYSGANVLTF. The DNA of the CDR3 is TGTGCCAGCAGCCCCTACTACTCTGGGGCCAACGTCCTGACTTTC.

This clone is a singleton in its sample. DNA for the CDR3: TGTGCCAGTAGTATCATGGGTCAGGGGGCCCTCTACAATGAGCAGTTCTTC. Its protein product is CASSIMGQGALYNEQFF. The rearrangement uses TRBV19 and TRBJ2-1; TRBD1 matches 8 bases. The CDR3 totals 17 residues. Germline CDR1 LNHDA, CDR2 SQIVND (reference sequence). J gave up 3 bases and V 3 bases, and 10 bases lay outside the gene matches.

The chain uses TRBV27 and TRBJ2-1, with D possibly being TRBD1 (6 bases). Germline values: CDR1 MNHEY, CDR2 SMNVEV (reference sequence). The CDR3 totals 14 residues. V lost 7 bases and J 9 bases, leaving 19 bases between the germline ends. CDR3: CASNVIAQGSEQFF. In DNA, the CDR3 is TGTGCCAGCAATGTAATCGCACAGGGAAGTGAGCAGTTCTTC.